These 6 T cell receptor beta chains came from one sample sequenced in a study of T cells in Graves' hyperthyroidism and ophthalmopathy. Amplified TCR beta CDR3 regions came from RNA transcripts. During a first-round RT-PCR of the TCR CDR3, the HTBI primer set was used. TCRdb itself ran the multiplex PCR reads through MiXCR, one entry per CDR3 protein. This table holds roughly 640,000 distinct CDR3 sequences, more than 15% found once. The sample was blood. These receptors originate from a woman between 35 and 50 years old with Graves' ophthalmopathy.

The chain employs TRBV18 and TRBJ2-5, with a weak D call TRBD2 (5 bases). The CDR3 length is 13 residues. Trimming left V 6 bases short and J 3 bases short, with 11 bases between. Germline V CDR1 and CDR2: KGHSH, LQKENI. The CDR3, as DNA: TGTGCCAGCTCGGCGGGTGTGGAAGAGACCCAGTACTTC. Translated: CASSAGVEETQYF.

The rearrangement links TRBV4-1 to TRBJ2-1, with 7 bases that match TRBD2. V dropped 2 bases and J dropped 4; count of bases not matched to a gene: 11. The germline gives CDR1 MGHRA, CDR2 YSYEKL. The CDR3 loop spans 17 amino acids. DNA of the CDR3: TGCGCCAGCAGCCAATGGAATAGTCTAGCGGTATACAATGAGCAGTTCTTC. Amino acid sequence: CASSQWNSLAVYNEQFF.

At least ten counts were recorded for this clonotype. The chain carries TRBV28 and TRBJ2-7; D remains unclear. Germline V gene sequence: CDR1 MDHEN, CDR2 SYDVKM. V was trimmed by 2 bases and J by 12 bases, leaving 11 bases between them. The CDR3 covers 11 residues. The CDR3 DNA follows: TGTGCCAGCAGTTTAAGTGAGAGGTGGTACTTC. Translating gives CASSLSERWYF.

This clonotype appeared a few times. V is TRBV7-9 and J is TRBJ1-1; no clear D. Germline-derived CDR1 and CDR2 are SEHNR and FQNEAQ (reference sequence). V dropped 4 bases and J dropped 5 bases, with 11 bases sitting between them. This CDR3 is built from 13 residues. The CDR3 sequence is CASSSSHGTEAFF. CDR3 sequence (DNA): TGTGCCAGCAGCTCATCTCACGGGACTGAAGCTTTCTTT.

The V call is TRBV5-4, the J call TRBJ1-1, with D unclear. In germline, CDR1 is SGHNT, CDR2 YYREEE (reference sequence). The length of the CDR3 is 12 residues. V dropped 1 base and J dropped 11 bases, with 12 bases sitting between them. CDR3 amino acids: CASSLRPEAAFF. Written as DNA, the CDR3 is TGTGCCAGCAGCTTGAGGCCCGAGGCCGCTTTCTTT.

This clonotype was detected a few times. The chain joins TRBV6-1 to TRBJ2-7; 11 bases agree with TRBD1. CDR1 and CDR2 from the germline V gene are MNHNS and SASEGT. The CDR3 is made up of 15 amino acids. J lost 3 bases, V lost 0 bases, and 1 base had no gene match. The CDR3 loop is CASSEAGTGGYEQYF. CDR3 nucleotides: TGTGCCAGCAGTGAAGCGGGGACAGGGGGCTACGAGCAGTACTTC.